The 9 T cell receptor beta chains in this list originate from one sample, sequenced in a study of tumor and adjacent non-tumor tissue in lung cancer. Three rounds of nested PCR, following a modified ARM-PCR protocol, produced the TCRbeta library. Using its own MiXCR run on the multiplex PCR reads, TCRdb lists one record per CDR3 protein. The sample has about 100,000 distinct CDR3 sequences, 65% seen once. This sample's RNA came from whole unsorted tissue. The normal lung tissue was taken more than 3 cm from the tumor edge. Sequences were obtained from distant non-tumor lung tissue. These receptors came from a young man with non-small cell lung cancer.

This rearrangement joins TRBV12-3 or TRBV12-4 to TRBJ2-1; D is uncertain. CDR3 length equals 13 residues. Deletions cut 4 bases from V and 4 bases from J, with 8 bases between. This CDR3 is CASSWSDYNEQFF. CDR3 DNA sequence: TGTGCCAGCAGTTGGAGCGATTACAATGAGCAGTTCTTC.

This clonotype was detected only a few times. The chain uses TRBV11-2 and TRBJ2-7, with D perhaps TRBD1 (5 bases). CDR1 is SGHAT, CDR2 FQNNGV, per germline. V lost 5 bases and J 1 base, leaving 15 bases between the germline ends. This CDR3 is built from 15 residues. CDR3 sequence: CASSRQTVSSYEQYF. In DNA form, the CDR3 reads TGTGCCAGCAGCAGGCAGACAGTGAGTTCCTACGAGCAGTACTTC.

Concerning this clonotype: Sequence at one end of the junction differs from germline and may be a read error. V usage is TRBV12-3 or TRBV12-4 and J usage is TRBJ2-1, with D perhaps matching TRBD1 (6 bases). This CDR3 is 14 amino acids long. This chain's CDR3 is CASMRGGQYNGQFF. The DNA for the CDR3 is TGTGCCAGCATGAGAGGGGGACAATACAATGGGCAGTTCTTC.

On this clonotype itself: This may be a read error, as it is one base from a much larger clone. The chain carries TRBV6-6 and TRBJ1-2; no clear D. The CDR3 length is 12 residues. In germline, CDR1 is MNHNY, CDR2 SVGAGI (reference sequence). The CDR3 protein is CVSSPRNYGYTF. CDR3 DNA sequence: TGTGTCAGCAGTCCCCGAAACTATGGCTACACCTTC.

Details on this clonotype: The conserved final phenylalanine or tryptophan is absent from the CDR3, which likely points to a read error. The rearrangement joins TRBV11-2 to TRBJ2-7, with TRBD2 identical over 7 bases. With V trimmed by 3 bases and J by 3 bases, 8 bases remained unmatched. The CDR3 contains 15 residues. CDR1 and CDR2 (germline): SGHAT, FQNNGV. The CDR3 nucleotides read TGTGCCAGCAGCTTCCCGACGGGGGGACTCTACGAGCAGTACTCC. It specifies CASSFPTGGLYEQYS.

This clonotype was seen a few times. A much larger clonotype is one base distant, so this may be a read error. This rearrangement joins TRBV6-2 or TRBV6-3 to TRBJ2-7; 10 positions agree with TRBD2. The germline gives CDR1 MNHEY, CDR2 SVGEGT. The CDR3 has 14 residues. This chain's CDR3 is CASRSGGAVDEHYF. The CDR3 nucleotides read TGTGCCAGCAGGAGCGGGGGGGCCGTGGACGAGCATTACTTC.

This chain connects TRBV11-2 to TRBJ2-2, with a tentative D call TRBD2 (5 bases). Germline V lookup: CDR1 SGHAT, CDR2 FQNNGV. The CDR3 has 15 residues. The CDR3 DNA is TGTGTTAGCACGGCCGCCAGCGGGAACACCGGGGAGCTGTTTTTT. It yields the protein CVSTAASGNTGELFF.

The chain recombines TRBV20-1 with TRBJ2-1; 8 bases are a match to TRBD2. Per the germline V gene, CDR1 is DFQATT and CDR2 is SNEGSKA (reference sequence). The CDR3 loop spans 14 amino acids. CDR3 DNA sequence: TGCAAGGCTAGTTCCCCGACTAGCGTCTATGAGCAGTTCTTC. Protein sequence: CKASSPTSVYEQFF.

V gene TRBV20-1 combines with J gene TRBJ2-5; 7 bases line up with TRBD2. The CDR3 length is 15 residues. CDR1 and CDR2 (germline): DFQATT, SNEGSKA (reference sequence). V gave up 3 bases and J gave up 3 bases; unmatched junction bases: 10. The CDR3 loop reads CSASDLRLAEETQYF. The CDR3 DNA reads TGCAGTGCTAGTGATTTGAGACTAGCTGAAGAGACCCAGTACTTC.